This T cell receptor beta chain comes out of a study of blood T cell repertoires in COVID-19. About the research overall: Sites across the United States, Italy and Spain contributed samples from acute and convalescent COVID-19. The cDNA or gDNA used as material had been derived from T cells, B-cell-depleted T cells, or PBMCs.

This CDR3 has 13 residues. Trimming took off 7 bases at V and 1 base at J, with 10 bases between the two ends. Only in-frame clones appear in the TCRdb table, and some are missing; sequencing was by immunoSEQ multiplex PCR. The sample includes around 230,000 clones, 65% to 85% seen only once; the top ten take 8% to 10%. The sample was peripheral blood. The rearrangement links TRBV12-3 or TRBV12-4 to TRBJ1-1, with D possibly TRBD1 on 5 matching bases. The TCR was taken from a woman aged 50 to 60 with acute or convalescent COVID-19. The CDR3 reads CASITDRNTEAFF. In nucleotides, the CDR3 is TGTGCCAGCATTACCGACAGGAACACTGAAGCTTTCTTT.